This entry is about one T cell receptor beta chain. Germline V CDR1 and CDR2: LNHDA, SQIVND (reference sequence). The CDR3 runs to 22 residues. V shed 3 bases and J 6 bases; nucleotides not matched to a gene: 28. The data originate from a study of blood T cell repertoires in COVID-19. Recovered participants had two consecutive negative NP/OP PCR tests, healthcare professional clearance, or symptom resolution. Sequenced by immunoSEQ multiplex PCR; TCRdb stores in-frame clones only, minus some. This sample carries a few hundred thousand clones, around 92% of them seen once, and the ten largest clones take approximately 1.5%.

The sample consisted of PBMCs or T cells enriched from blood (not recorded which). The sequence derives from a woman aged 30 to 39 who had recovered from COVID-19. The chain couples TRBV19 to TRBJ2-3, with TRBD2 identical over 9 bases. The chain's CDR3 is CASSILPPASGIRAQGGDTQYF. CDR3 bases: TGTGCCAGTAGTATTCTCCCCCCGGCTAGCGGGATCCGGGCTCAGGGAGGGGATACGCAGTATTTT.